The rows below give T cell receptor beta chains drawn from one sample of a study of post-analysis software for immune sequencing data. TCRdb re-derived calls from the PCR reads in MiXCR, one entry per CDR3 protein. The sample has 600,000 to 700,000 distinct CDR3 sequences, 55% to 60% seen once. The sequenced material came from blood. All receptors come from a girl aged 2-10 years with multiple sclerosis. Both conserved end residues are part of each CDR3. D genes are given only for firm matches. Expanded clones are given a class, and other clones once, few, many or no size at all.

TRBV10-3	few	TRBD2	TRBJ2-2	TGTGCCATCAGTGAGCCCAGCGGGAGGGCTGGGGAGCTGTTTTTT	CAISEPSGRAGELFF
TRBV6-5	once	.	TRBJ2-4	TGTGCCAGCAGTTACTCGAACAGCGGCAAAAACATTCAGTACTTC	CASSYSNSGKNIQYF
TRBV6-6	few	.	TRBJ2-7	TGTGCCAGCAGTCCAGCAGGGTACGAGCAGTACTTC	CASSPAGYEQYF
TRBV20-1	.	.	TRBJ1-2	TGCAGTGCTAGCGTGCCGGGAAGCGGCTACACCTTC	CSASVPGSGYTF
TRBV6-2/TRBV6-3	.	TRBD2	TRBJ2-1	TGTGCCAGCAGTTACCCCGGGACTAGCGGCTACAATGAGCAGTTCTTC	CASSYPGTSGYNEQFF
TRBV18	.	TRBD2	TRBJ2-1	TGTGCCAGCTCACCACAGCGAGCGGGAGGGGATGAGCAGTTCTTC	CASSPQRAGGDEQFF
TRBV4-1	.	.	TRBJ2-4	TGCGCCAGCAGCCCTCCCCTCCGGCAGGCCAAAAACATTCAGTACTTC	CASSPPLRQAKNIQYF
TRBV12-5	.	TRBD2	TRBJ2-5	TGTGCTAGCCCTAGCGGGCCAGAGACCCAGTACTTC	CASPSGPETQYF
TRBV4-2	few	TRBD2	TRBJ2-4	TGTGCCAGCAGCTTAACAGGGACTAGCGGGGGGACCATTCAGTACTTC	CASSLTGTSGGTIQYF
TRBV12-3/TRBV12-4	few	.	TRBJ2-7	TGTGCCAGCAGCGCAGGCAAGGGCTCCTACGAGCAGTACTTC	CASSAGKGSYEQYF
TRBV29-1	.	.	TRBJ2-7	TGCAGCGTTCCGTCAGGGGGGAACTACTACGAGCAGTACTTC	CSVPSGGNYYEQYF
TRBV29-1	.	TRBD2	TRBJ2-5	TGCAGCGTTGATAGCGGGGGGTCCGAGACCCAGTACTTC	CSVDSGGSETQYF
TRBV12-3/TRBV12-4	few	.	TRBJ2-1	TGTGCCAGCACCCCGCCCCTAGGGGCCCACAATGAGCAGTTCTTC	CASTPPLGAHNEQFF
TRBV20-1	few	.	TRBJ1-5	TGCAGTGCCAAACAGGTTTCCAATCAGCCCCAGCATTTT	CSAKQVSNQPQHF
TRBV27	.	TRBD2	TRBJ2-7	TGTGCCAGCAGTGCGGGACTAGCGGGAGGGTACGAGCAGTACTTC	CASSAGLAGGYEQYF
TRBV7-9	many	.	TRBJ2-1	TGCGCCAGCAGCCTAGACCGGGGCTACAATGAGCAGTTCTTC	CASSLDRGYNEQFF
TRBV7-2	.	.	TRBJ1-2	TGTGCCAGCAGCTTAGATGCAGGCGCGGGGGCGAGGGGCTACACCTTC	CASSLDAGAGARGYTF
TRBV20-1	.	TRBD1	TRBJ1-2	TGCAGTGCACACACCGGGACAGGGGACGGCTACACCTTC	CSAHTGTGDGYTF
TRBV10-3	few	TRBD1	TRBJ1-1	TGTGCCATCAGTGGGCGGACAGGGAGCACTGAAGCTTTCTTT	CAISGRTGSTEAFF
TRBV5-5	.	.	TRBJ1-6	TGTGCCAACAGCTTGGCCCTTGGGGGGCCCTATAATTCACCCCTCCACTTT	CANSLALGGPYNSPLHF
TRBV20-1	.	TRBD2	TRBJ2-3	TGCAGTGCTCTTAGCGGGGGCGGGTCAGATACGCAGTATTTT	CSALSGGGSDTQYF
TRBV12-3/TRBV12-4	.	TRBD2	TRBJ2-3	TGTGCCAGCAGCCCTAGCGGGGTGGTTGATGCGCAGTATTTT	CASSPSGVVDAQYF
TRBV7-3	.	.	TRBJ2-2	TGTGCCAGCAGCTTAACGACTAGTGGCACCGGGGAGCTGTTTTTT	CASSLTTSGTGELFF
TRBV20-1	.	TRBD2	TRBJ2-1	TGCAGTGCTTCAGTGACTAGCACGAATGAGCAGTTCTTC	CSASVTSTNEQFF
TRBV20-1	.	.	TRBJ2-7	TGCAGTGCCCAGACGGTTTCCTACGAGCAGTACTTC	CSAQTVSYEQYF
TRBV29-1	.	TRBD2	TRBJ2-1	TGCAGCGTTGAGGGGGGGCGGGGGGCCTCGGGGTCCAATGAGCAGTTCTTC	CSVEGGRGASGSNEQFF
TRBV6-1	.	TRBD1	TRBJ1-1	TGTGCCAGCAGTTCAAGGACAGGGAGCACTGAAGCTTTCTTT	CASSSRTGSTEAFF
TRBV12-3/TRBV12-4	.	TRBD2	TRBJ2-7	TGTGCCAGCAGCCCCAGGACTAGCGGAACCTACGAGCAGTACTTC	CASSPRTSGTYEQYF
TRBV5-1	.	.	TRBJ2-1	TGCGCCAGCAGCTTGGCATGGCCGGGGGTGGATGAGCAGTTCTTC	CASSLAWPGVDEQFF
TRBV4-1	.	.	TRBJ2-6	TGCGCCAGCAGCCAAGCGGGAGTAGGGGAGTCTGGGGCCAACGTCCTGACTTTC	CASSQAGVGESGANVLTF
TRBV29-1	few	.	TRBJ2-7	TGCAGCGTTGAAGAAGGGGCCCTAGGTTACGAGCAGTACTTC	CSVEEGALGYEQYF
TRBV6-6	few	.	TRBJ2-7	TGTGCCAGCCCTGGCGGGGATATCTTGGACGAGCAGTACTTC	CASPGGDILDEQYF
TRBV4-2	.	.	TRBJ1-1	TGTGTCAGCAGCCAAGAAGAAGGGAACACTGAAGCTTTCTTT	CVSSQEEGNTEAFF
TRBV20-1	.	.	TRBJ2-7	TGCAGTGCTCAGACCCCGTTTTCCTACAATGAGCAGTACTTC	CSAQTPFSYNEQYF
TRBV6-5	few	TRBD1	TRBJ2-7	TGTGCCAGCAGCCGGACAGGACAGGGCTACGAGCAGTACTTC	CASSRTGQGYEQYF
TRBV9	once	TRBD1	TRBJ2-7	TGTGCCAGCAGTTCTCGGACAGGGATCGAGCAGTACTTC	CASSSRTGIEQYF
TRBV12-3/TRBV12-4	.	TRBD1	TRBJ1-2	TGTGCCAGCACCGCGACAGGGTTTTATGGCTACACCTTC	CASTATGFYGYTF
TRBV4-1	once	TRBD2	TRBJ2-1	TGCGCCAGCGGGCTAGCGGGGGGAATCCCCTACAATGAGCAGTTCTTC	CASGLAGGIPYNEQFF
TRBV29-1	.	.	TRBJ2-7	TGCAGCGTTGATCCAGGGATTGGGAACGAGCAGTACTTC	CSVDPGIGNEQYF